The 12 T cell receptor beta chains below were found in one sample sequenced in a study of cytomegalovirus exposure and HLA in healthy donors (dated by TCRdb to 2016 to 2017). The receptor library was made with the immunoSEQ multiplex PCR assay. For the multiplex PCR, a mixture combining 60 forward primers for TCR Vbeta segments and 13 reverse primers for TCR Jbeta segments was used. Drawn from immuneACCESS, this table holds only the in-frame rearrangements with V and J called that TCRdb kept. Clones are partly lost; checked studies trace under half to an unresolved V gene and leave the rest unexplained. In this sample the table shows roughly 190,000 clones, 83% of which occur a single time. The top ten constitute more than 1.5% of the sample. Sequencing was performed on PBMCs. Receptors were obtained from a middle-aged man in good health and CMV-seropositive.

The chain carries TRBV29-1 and TRBJ2-1, with 8 bases aligning to TRBD2. This CDR3 comprises 14 residues. Germline-derived CDR1 and CDR2 are SQVTM and ANQGSEA. The trim removed 6 bases at V and 8 bases at J, leaving 12 bases unmatched. CDR3 residues: CSVKASGGLDEQFF. In DNA, the CDR3 is TGCAGCGTCAAAGCGAGCGGGGGACTGGATGAGCAGTTCTTC.

The chain uses TRBV7-2 and TRBJ2-2, with TRBD1 identical over 9 bases. The CDR3 is made up of 13 amino acids. Germline V CDR1 and CDR2: SGHTA, FQGNSA. The V gene end was trimmed by 5 bases and the J gene end by 7 bases; junction bases not matched to a gene: 2. DNA of the CDR3: TGTGCCAGCAGCCGGACAGGGGTCGGGGAGCTGTTTTTT. Translation: CASSRTGVGELFF. Filled out from reference TRBV7-2 and TRBJ2-2, the complete variable domain reads GAGVSQSPSNKVTEKGKDVELRCDPISGHTALYWYRQSLGQGLEFLIYFQGNSAPDKSGLPSDRFSAERTGGSVSTLTIQRTQQEDSAVYLCASSRTGVGELFFGEGSRLTVL.

The chain has TRBV7-9 and TRBJ2-3, with TRBD2 matching over 8 bases. J gave up 4 bases and V 0 bases, and 6 bases lay outside the gene matches. The germline CDR1 and CDR2 sequences are SEHNR and FQNEAQ (reference sequence). The CDR3 totals 16 residues. In nucleotides, the CDR3 is TGTGCCAGCAGCTTAGCGGGGACTAGGGGACCAGATACGCAGTATTTT. Its translation: CASSLAGTRGPDTQYF.

As regards this clone: Other DNA sequences within the sample encode an identical CDR3. V gene TRBV19 combines with J gene TRBJ2-7; 7 bases line up with TRBD1. J was trimmed by 6 bases and V by 4 bases; bases with no gene match: 12. CDR1 is LNHDA and CDR2 is SQIVND in the germline V gene (reference sequence). This CDR3 is built from 15 residues. CDR3 residues: CASSTWTGEGPEQYF. CDR3 coding DNA: TGTGCCAGTAGTACTTGGACAGGCGAGGGCCCCGAGCAGTACTTC.

The chain links TRBV6-4 to TRBJ2-1, with 10 bases matching TRBD2. Germline V CDR1 and CDR2: MRHNA, SNTAGT. The trim removed 5 bases at V and 7 bases at J, leaving 5 bases unmatched. The CDR3 is 14 residues long. CDR3 nucleotides: TGTGCCAGCAGTATAGCGGGAGGTAGAAATGAGCAGTTCTTC. This gives the protein CASSIAGGRNEQFF.

The chain couples TRBV4-3 to TRBJ2-1, with 11 bases that match TRBD1. Per germline, CDR1 LGHNA and CDR2 YSLEER. The CDR3 extends over 13 amino acids. Trimming cost V 0 bases and J 13 bases; bases outside gene matches: 2. This CDR3 is CASSQEGTGGQFF. CDR3 DNA sequence: TGCGCCAGCAGCCAAGAAGGGACAGGGGGACAGTTCTTC.

This clone turned up a few times. CDR3 nucleotide sequence: TGCGCCAGCAGCTCACACCGGGACAGGGCTGAAAAACTGTTTTTT. It codes for CASSSHRDRAEKLFF. This chain uses TRBV5-1 with TRBJ1-4, with 9 bases fitting TRBD1. The CDR3 length is 15 residues. With V trimmed by 3 bases and J by 7 bases, 7 bases remained unmatched. Germline V CDR1 and CDR2: SGHRS, YFSETQ. Drawing the rest from reference TRBV5-1 and TRBJ1-4, the complete variable domain is KAGVTQTPRYLIKTRGQQVTLSCSPISGHRSVSWYQQTPGQGLQFLFEYFSETQRNKGNFPGRFSGRQFSNSRSEMNVSTLELGDSALYLCASSSHRDRAEKLFFGSGTQLSVL.

The V call is TRBV11-2, the J call TRBJ2-7, with D possibly matching TRBD2 (6 bases). V shed 5 bases and J shed 4 bases, with 9 bases lying between them. The CDR3 is 12 residues long. The germline V gene encodes CDR1 SGHAT and CDR2 FQNNGV. The CDR3 loop reads CASSLGTYEQYF. CDR3 sequence (DNA): TGTGCCAGCAGCCTTGGGACTTACGAGCAGTACTTC. The whole variable domain, filled in from reference TRBV11-2 and TRBJ2-7, reads EAGVAQSPRYKIIEKRQSVAFWCNPISGHATLYWYQQILGQGPKLLIQFQNNGVVDDSQLPKDRFSAERLKGVDSTLKIQPAKLEDSAVYLCASSLGTYEQYFGPGTRLTVT.

This chain connects TRBV6-1 to TRBJ1-5, with no clear D. V dropped 0 bases and J dropped 0 bases, with 6 bases sitting between them. The CDR3 totals 15 residues. Germline loops: CDR1 MNHNS, CDR2 SASEGT. CDR3 loop: CASSEAKYSNQPQHF. The CDR3 nucleotides are TGTGCCAGCAGTGAAGCAAAATATAGCAATCAGCCCCAGCATTTT.

This clone was seen a single time. The V gene is TRBV5-4, the J gene TRBJ2-1, with no clear D. In germline, CDR1 is SGHNT, CDR2 YYREEE (reference sequence). Trimming removed 0 bases at V and 8 bases at J, with 15 bases between. The length of the CDR3 is 15 residues. The CDR3: CASSLENSRKDEQFF. DNA for the CDR3: TGTGCCAGCAGCTTGGAGAATTCTAGGAAGGATGAGCAGTTCTTC.

The chain links TRBV18 to TRBJ1-2, with D possibly being TRBD1 (6 bases). Germline CDR1 KGHSH, CDR2 LQKENI. Trimming stripped 1 base from V and 4 bases from J, with 16 bases between. There are 16 residues in the CDR3. The CDR3 DNA reads as TGTGCCAGCTCACCACACAGGGAGTTGTCCTCCTATGGCTACACCTTC. It yields the protein CASSPHRELSSYGYTF.

V gene TRBV10-3 combines with J gene TRBJ1-1; perhaps TRBD1 as D (6 bases). The V end lost 7 bases, the J end lost 4 bases, and 13 bases lay between the germline ends. CDR1 and CDR2 from the germline V gene are ENHRY and SYGVKD. The CDR3 length is 13 residues. CDR3 in amino acids: CAITGGQGTEAFF. The DNA of the CDR3 is TGTGCCATCACCGGGGGGCAAGGCACTGAAGCTTTCTTT.